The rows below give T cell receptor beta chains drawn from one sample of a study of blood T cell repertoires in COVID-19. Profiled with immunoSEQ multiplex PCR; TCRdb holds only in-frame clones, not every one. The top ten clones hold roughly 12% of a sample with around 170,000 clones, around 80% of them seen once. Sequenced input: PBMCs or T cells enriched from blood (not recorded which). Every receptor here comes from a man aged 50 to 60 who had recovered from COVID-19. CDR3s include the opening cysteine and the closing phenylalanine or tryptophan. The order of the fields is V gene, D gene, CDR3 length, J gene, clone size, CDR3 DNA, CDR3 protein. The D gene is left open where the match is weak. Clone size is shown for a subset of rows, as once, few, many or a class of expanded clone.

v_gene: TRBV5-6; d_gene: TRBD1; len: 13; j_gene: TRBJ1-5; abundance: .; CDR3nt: TGTGCCAGCAGCCGGGGACAGCATCAGCCCCAGCATTTT; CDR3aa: CASSRGQHQPQHF
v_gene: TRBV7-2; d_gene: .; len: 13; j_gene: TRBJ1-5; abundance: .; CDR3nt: TGTGCCAGCAGCGCGAACAGGGTCCAGCCCCAGCATTTT; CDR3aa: CASSANRVQPQHF
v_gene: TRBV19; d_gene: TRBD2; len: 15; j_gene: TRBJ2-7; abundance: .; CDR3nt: TGTGCCAGTAGTATTGGCGGGGGGGCCCTAGACGAGCAGTACTTC; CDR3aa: CASSIGGGALDEQYF
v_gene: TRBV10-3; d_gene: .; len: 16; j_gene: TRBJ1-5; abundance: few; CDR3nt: TGTGCCATCAGTGAGTCGACGAGGGGAGGGGATCAGCCCCAGCATTTT; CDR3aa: CAISESTRGGDQPQHF
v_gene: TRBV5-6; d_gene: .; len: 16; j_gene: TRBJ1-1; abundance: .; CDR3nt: TGTGCCAGCAGCTTCGGAGTTAGGGTTGGGGGGACTGAAGCTTTCTTT; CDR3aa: CASSFGVRVGGTEAFF
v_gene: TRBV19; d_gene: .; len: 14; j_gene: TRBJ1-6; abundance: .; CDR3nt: TGTGCCAGTACCGGAGCCGCCGAAAATTCACCCCTCCACTTT; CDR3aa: CASTGAAENSPLHF
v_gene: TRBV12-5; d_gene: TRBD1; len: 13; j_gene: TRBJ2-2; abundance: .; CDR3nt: TGTGCTAGTGGACAGGGGGGCACCGGGGAGCTGTTTTTT; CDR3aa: CASGQGGTGELFF
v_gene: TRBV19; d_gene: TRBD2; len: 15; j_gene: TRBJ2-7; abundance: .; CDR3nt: TGTGCCAGTAGTATACCGCGGGGGAGCTCCTACGAGCAGTACTTC; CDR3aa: CASSIPRGSSYEQYF
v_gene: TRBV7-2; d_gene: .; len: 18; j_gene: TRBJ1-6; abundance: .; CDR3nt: TGTGCCAGCAGCTTAAGACAGCCGTGGGGCTCCTATAATTCACCCCTCCACTTT; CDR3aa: CASSLRQPWGSYNSPLHF
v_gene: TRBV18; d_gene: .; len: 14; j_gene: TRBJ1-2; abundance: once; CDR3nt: TGTGCCAGCTCACCATATACAGAGACCTATGGCTACACCTTC; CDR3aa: CASSPYTETYGYTF
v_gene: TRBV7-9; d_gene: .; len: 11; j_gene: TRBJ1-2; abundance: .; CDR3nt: TGTGCCTACGGAGGGAGCTATGGCTACACCTTC; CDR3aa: CAYGGSYGYTF
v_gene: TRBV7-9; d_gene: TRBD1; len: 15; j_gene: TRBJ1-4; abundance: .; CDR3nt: TGTGCCAGCAGCTTAGTACAGGGGGCGCCCGAAAAACTGTTTTTT; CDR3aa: CASSLVQGAPEKLFF
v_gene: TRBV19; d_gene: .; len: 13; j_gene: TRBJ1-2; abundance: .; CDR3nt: TGTGCCAGTAGTATAGGCCGGAACTATGGCTACACCTTC; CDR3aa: CASSIGRNYGYTF
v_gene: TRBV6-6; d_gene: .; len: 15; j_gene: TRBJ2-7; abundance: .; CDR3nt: TGTGCCAGCAGTTATTCAATCACCCGAGGCGACGAGCAGTACTTC; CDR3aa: CASSYSITRGDEQYF
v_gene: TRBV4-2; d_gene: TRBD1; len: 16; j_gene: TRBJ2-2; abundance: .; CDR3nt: TGTGCCAGCAGCCAAGAAAACAGGGGGTCCACCGGGGAGCTGTTTTTT; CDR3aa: CASSQENRGSTGELFF
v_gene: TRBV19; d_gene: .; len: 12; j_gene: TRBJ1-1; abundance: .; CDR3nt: TGTGCCAGTAGTATCACCAGGACTGAAGCTTTCTTT; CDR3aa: CASSITRTEAFF
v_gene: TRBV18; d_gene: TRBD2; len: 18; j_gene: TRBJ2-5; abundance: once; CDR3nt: TGTGCCAGCTCCCCACGGCCTAGCGGGGGTTTCCCGGGAGAGACCCAGTACTTC; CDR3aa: CASSPRPSGGFPGETQYF
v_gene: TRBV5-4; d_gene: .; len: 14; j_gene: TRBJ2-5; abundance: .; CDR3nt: TGTGCCAGCAGCCCCCGGGGTGGCCCAGAGACCCAGTACTTC; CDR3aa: CASSPRGGPETQYF
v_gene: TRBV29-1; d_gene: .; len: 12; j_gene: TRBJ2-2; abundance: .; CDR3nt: TGCAGCGTGATACAGGCCCCCGGGGAGCTGTTTTTT; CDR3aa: CSVIQAPGELFF
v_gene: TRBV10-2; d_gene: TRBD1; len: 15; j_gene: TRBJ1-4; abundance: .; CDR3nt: TGCGCCAGCAGTGAAACGGACAGGAGTAATGAAAAACTGTTTTTT; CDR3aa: CASSETDRSNEKLFF
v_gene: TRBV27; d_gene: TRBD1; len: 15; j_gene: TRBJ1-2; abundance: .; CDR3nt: TGTGCCAGCAGTCCGTTCGCCGGGACAGTCTATGGCTACACCTTC; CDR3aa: CASSPFAGTVYGYTF
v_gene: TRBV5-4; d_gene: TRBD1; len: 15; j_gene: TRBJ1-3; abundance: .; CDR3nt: TGTGCCAGCAGCACTTCGACAGGGAATCAAGACACCATATATTTT; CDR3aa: CASSTSTGNQDTIYF
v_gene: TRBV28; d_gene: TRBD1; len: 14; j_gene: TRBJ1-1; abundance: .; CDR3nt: TGTGCCATAACAGGGGGCAGAAGGAACACTGAAGCTTTCTTT; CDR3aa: CAITGGRRNTEAFF
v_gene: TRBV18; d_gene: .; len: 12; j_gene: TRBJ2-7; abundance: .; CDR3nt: TGTGCCAGCTCACCACGTAGCGACGAGCAGTACTTC; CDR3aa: CASSPRSDEQYF
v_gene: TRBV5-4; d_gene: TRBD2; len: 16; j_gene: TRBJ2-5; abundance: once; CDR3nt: TGTGCCAGCAGCTTGATCGGGGCTAGCGGGGGAGAGACCCAGTACTTC; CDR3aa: CASSLIGASGGETQYF
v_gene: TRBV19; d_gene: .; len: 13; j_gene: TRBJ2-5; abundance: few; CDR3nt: TGTGCCAGTAGGAGGTCAGTACAAGAGACCCAGTACTTC; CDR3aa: CASRRSVQETQYF
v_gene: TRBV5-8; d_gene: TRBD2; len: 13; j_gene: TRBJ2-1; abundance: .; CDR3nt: TGTGCCAGCATACTGGGGGGGTCCAATGAGCAGTTCTTC; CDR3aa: CASILGGSNEQFF
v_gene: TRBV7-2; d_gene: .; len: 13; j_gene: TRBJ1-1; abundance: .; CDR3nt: TGTGCCAGCAGCTTAGCCGCGCAAACTGAAGCTTTCTTT; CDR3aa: CASSLAAQTEAFF
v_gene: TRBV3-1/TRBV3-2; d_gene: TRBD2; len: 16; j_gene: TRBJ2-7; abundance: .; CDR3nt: TGTGCCAGCAGCCAAGGAGCGGGGGGGGCTCGGGGCGAGCAGTACTTC; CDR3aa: CASSQGAGGARGEQYF
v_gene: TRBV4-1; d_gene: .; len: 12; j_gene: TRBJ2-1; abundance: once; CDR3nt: TGCGCCAGCAGCATACGGGGTGGAGAGCAGTTCTTC; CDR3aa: CASSIRGGEQFF
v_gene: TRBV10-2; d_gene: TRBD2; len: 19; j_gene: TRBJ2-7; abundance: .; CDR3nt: TGCGCCAGCAAGAAAGGGACTAGCGGGGGCCGGGACCCTTACTACGAGCAGTACTTC; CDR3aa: CASKKGTSGGRDPYYEQYF
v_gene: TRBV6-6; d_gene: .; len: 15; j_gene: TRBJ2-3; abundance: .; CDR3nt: TGTGCCAGCAGCCCCCGCGGGGACCGCACAGATACGCAGTATTTT; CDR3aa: CASSPRGDRTDTQYF
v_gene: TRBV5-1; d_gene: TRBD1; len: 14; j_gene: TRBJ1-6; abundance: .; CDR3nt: TGCGCCAGCAGCTTGAAGGACAGGGGCTCACCCCTCCACTTT; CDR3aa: CASSLKDRGSPLHF
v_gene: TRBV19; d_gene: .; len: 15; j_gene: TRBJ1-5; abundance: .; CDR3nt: TGTGCCAGTACCATCTCGGGGGTCCCTAGAAAGCCCCAGCATTTT; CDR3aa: CASTISGVPRKPQHF
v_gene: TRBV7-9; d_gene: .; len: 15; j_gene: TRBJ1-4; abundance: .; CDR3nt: TGTGCCAGCAGCTTCGGACCCCAGGGCAATGAAAAACTGTTTTTT; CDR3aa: CASSFGPQGNEKLFF
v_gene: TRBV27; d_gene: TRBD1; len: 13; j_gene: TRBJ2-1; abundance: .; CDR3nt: TGTGCCAGCAGACGGACAGGGTACAATGAGCAGTTCTTC; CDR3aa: CASRRTGYNEQFF
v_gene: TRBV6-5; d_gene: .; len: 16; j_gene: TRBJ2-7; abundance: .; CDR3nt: TGTGCCAGCAGTTACTCCTGGGCCCGATCCTCCTACGAGCAGTACTTC; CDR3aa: CASSYSWARSSYEQYF
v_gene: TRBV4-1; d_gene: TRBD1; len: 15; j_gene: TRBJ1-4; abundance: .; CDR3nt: TGCGCCAGCAGCCCCCGACAGGGGAAAGGAGAAAAACTGTTTTTT; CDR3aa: CASSPRQGKGEKLFF
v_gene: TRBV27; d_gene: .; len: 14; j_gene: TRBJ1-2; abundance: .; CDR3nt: TGTGCCAGCAACCGAGGCGACGGGAGAGGCGGCTACACCTTC; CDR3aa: CASNRGDGRGGYTF
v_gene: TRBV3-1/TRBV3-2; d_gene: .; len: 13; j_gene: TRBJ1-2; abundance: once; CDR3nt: TGTGCCAGCAGCCAACAGACAGTTCACGGCTACACCTTC; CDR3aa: CASSQQTVHGYTF
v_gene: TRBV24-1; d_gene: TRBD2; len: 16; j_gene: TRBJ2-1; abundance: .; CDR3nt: TGTGCCACCAGTGACCCCCGGGGGGGTCGGATCAATGAGCAGTTCTTC; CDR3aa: CATSDPRGGRINEQFF